This TCR beta chain came from a study of T cell repertoires in cytomegalovirus infection. Findings of the study overall: Adding up the frequency of public TCR beta families identified people who carried CMV plus the relevant HLA.

There are 14 residues in the CDR3. Germline V lookup: CDR1 ENHRY, CDR2 SYGVKD. Trimming removed 10 bases at V and 6 bases at J, with 18 bases between. MiXCR was run by TCRdb on the reads, yielding one entry per CDR3 protein. Of roughly 700,000 distinct CDR3 sequences listed, roughly a third are singletons. Points on this clonotype: Its antigen is not known.

Sequences were derived from cultured PBMCs, sampled from culture after CMV antigen stimulation. The TCR originated in a human donor in good health (CMV status not recorded). Some clones in this sample may be carry-over from other donors' samples. The J gene is TRBJ1-4, the V gene TRBV10-3; D remains ambiguous. As DNA, the CDR3 is TGTGCCACCAAACCTACACGGACGGATGAAAAACTGTTTTTT. Amino acids: CATKPTRTDEKLFF.